This T cell receptor beta chain was sequenced for a study of shared clonotypes between healthy human individuals (dated by TCRdb to about 2020). Regarding the study in general: Three men and two women, aged 18 to 49 years, made up the cohort. Libraries were prepared and TCR repertoires were sequenced by different laboratories using diverse techniques, in order to increase sequencing depth and limit assay-specific biases. To estimate repertoire size and how much clonotypes are shared between individuals, the study performed deep sequencing of blood TCR repertoires from about five healthy adults. For each donor, three plates each were used for CD4 naive and CD4 memory, two plates were used for CD8 naive, and one plate was used for CD8 memory. Per donor, leukapheresis produced somewhere between about 0.9 and 9.5 billion PBMCs.

TCR CDR3 regions were amplified from genomic DNA by multiplex PCR using the deep immunoSEQ assay. For each cell subset, the extracted genomic DNA was distributed evenly across all wells of several immunoSEQ 96-well plates, and each plate served as one replicate. For sorted subsets, each replicate PCR was loaded with about 0.2 ug genomic DNA, equivalent to about 30,000 T cell genomes. Purified libraries were quantified with a Qubit 3.0 fluorometer, sized on a Bioanalyzer 2100, and re-quantified with the KAPA Library Quantification kit. Every immunoSEQ 96-well plate was sequenced on a dedicated single-read 150-cycle Illumina NextSeq 550 flow cell. The paper's processing steps were these. Because only junctional sequences without quality scores were contained in the immunoSEQ output, filtering matching that applied to full-length reads could not be performed. Sequences were annotated with PyIR, a Python wrapper for IgBLAST v1.9, and V/J genes and CDR3 were assigned using IMGT germline references. Reads with weak V/J assignments (E-value above 1e-6), missing CDR3, stop codons, out-of-frame junctions, or ambiguous translated residues were removed. V3J clonotypes were defined as sequences sharing the same inferred V gene, J gene, and CDR3 amino acid sequence. Percentage overlap between repertoires was calculated by dividing the number of shared unique clonotypes by the size of the smaller repertoire. Richness of each repertoire was evaluated using RTK rarefaction, the Chao1 estimator, and Recon v2.1 estimates of unobserved clonotypes. Generation probabilities were computed with OLGA for all TCRbeta clonotypes obtained by the gDNA method from four donors. TCRdb took over this immuneACCESS table, retaining in-frame rearrangements with V and J assigned. Such tables are incomplete; in checked studies, under half of the missing clones stem from an unresolved V gene, and the remainder is unexplained. That table furnishes V, J and clone size, whereas the DNA furnished D and trimming. The sample has some 2,500,000 clones on record, about 90% of them singletons. The ten top clones hold around 0.4% of the sample.

Points the paper makes about the study in general: Because the study included only a small number of donors, the genetic and exposure-history diversity represented was limited. Sampling was restricted to blood, and TCR repertoires in tissue are likely to differ from TCR repertoires in blood. Even with the large sequencing depth, rarefaction of the sorted-subset datasets indicated that sequencing was incomplete. Naive subsets generally had larger estimated clonotype richness than memory subsets. Pairwise subsampling led to the expectation that sequencing depth would affect the degree of clonotype sharing among donors. Sharing across several donors was observed for around 5% of naive CD4, 3.5% of naive CD8, about 2.5% of memory CD4, and about 0.39% of memory CD8 clonotypes. Compared with non-shared clonotypes, the clonotypes found in all four sorted-subset donors had higher generation probabilities.

Healthy HIV-negative adults with no recently reported acute infections or vaccinations were included as donors. Every donor was a Caucasian adult residing in Nashville, Tennessee, USA. CD4+ T cells were enriched through magnetic negative selection, after which naive cells were positively selected on CD45RA and the remaining negative fraction served as the memory subset. After blood collection by leukapheresis, PBMCs were isolated using Ficoll-Histopaque density gradient centrifugation and then cryopreserved in the vapor phase of liquid nitrogen. Analytical flow cytometry was used to check the purity and quantity of each magnetically sorted T cell population. From each sorted fraction, genomic DNA was isolated and quantified by UV absorbance on a Nanodrop 2000c. The V end loses 6 bases and the J end loses 2 bases, and a stretch of 15 bases separates them. CDR1 and CDR2 were assigned from the germline V gene as SQVTM and ANQGSEA. Measured from the cysteine to the phenylalanine, the CDR3 is 14 residues long. The entry retains the CDR3 DNA only, 42 bases that are in frame from base 1.

With regard to this clone: Its recognized antigen is unknown. Base quality data are lacking; no much larger clone is found one base away.

This sequence originates from a man aged 18 to 29 in good health. Some clones in this sample may be carry-over from other donors' samples. Sequenced: naive CD4+ T cells from PBMCs. What this sample's cell subset or site label stands for: CD45RA+ positively selected. This receptor chain uses TRBV29-1 and TRBJ2-3, and the D gene may be TRBD2, 6 bases matching. The sequence in DNA is TGCAGCGTGGGACTGACTTCTGCCACAGATACGCAGTATTTT. The resulting protein is CSVGLTSATDTQYF.